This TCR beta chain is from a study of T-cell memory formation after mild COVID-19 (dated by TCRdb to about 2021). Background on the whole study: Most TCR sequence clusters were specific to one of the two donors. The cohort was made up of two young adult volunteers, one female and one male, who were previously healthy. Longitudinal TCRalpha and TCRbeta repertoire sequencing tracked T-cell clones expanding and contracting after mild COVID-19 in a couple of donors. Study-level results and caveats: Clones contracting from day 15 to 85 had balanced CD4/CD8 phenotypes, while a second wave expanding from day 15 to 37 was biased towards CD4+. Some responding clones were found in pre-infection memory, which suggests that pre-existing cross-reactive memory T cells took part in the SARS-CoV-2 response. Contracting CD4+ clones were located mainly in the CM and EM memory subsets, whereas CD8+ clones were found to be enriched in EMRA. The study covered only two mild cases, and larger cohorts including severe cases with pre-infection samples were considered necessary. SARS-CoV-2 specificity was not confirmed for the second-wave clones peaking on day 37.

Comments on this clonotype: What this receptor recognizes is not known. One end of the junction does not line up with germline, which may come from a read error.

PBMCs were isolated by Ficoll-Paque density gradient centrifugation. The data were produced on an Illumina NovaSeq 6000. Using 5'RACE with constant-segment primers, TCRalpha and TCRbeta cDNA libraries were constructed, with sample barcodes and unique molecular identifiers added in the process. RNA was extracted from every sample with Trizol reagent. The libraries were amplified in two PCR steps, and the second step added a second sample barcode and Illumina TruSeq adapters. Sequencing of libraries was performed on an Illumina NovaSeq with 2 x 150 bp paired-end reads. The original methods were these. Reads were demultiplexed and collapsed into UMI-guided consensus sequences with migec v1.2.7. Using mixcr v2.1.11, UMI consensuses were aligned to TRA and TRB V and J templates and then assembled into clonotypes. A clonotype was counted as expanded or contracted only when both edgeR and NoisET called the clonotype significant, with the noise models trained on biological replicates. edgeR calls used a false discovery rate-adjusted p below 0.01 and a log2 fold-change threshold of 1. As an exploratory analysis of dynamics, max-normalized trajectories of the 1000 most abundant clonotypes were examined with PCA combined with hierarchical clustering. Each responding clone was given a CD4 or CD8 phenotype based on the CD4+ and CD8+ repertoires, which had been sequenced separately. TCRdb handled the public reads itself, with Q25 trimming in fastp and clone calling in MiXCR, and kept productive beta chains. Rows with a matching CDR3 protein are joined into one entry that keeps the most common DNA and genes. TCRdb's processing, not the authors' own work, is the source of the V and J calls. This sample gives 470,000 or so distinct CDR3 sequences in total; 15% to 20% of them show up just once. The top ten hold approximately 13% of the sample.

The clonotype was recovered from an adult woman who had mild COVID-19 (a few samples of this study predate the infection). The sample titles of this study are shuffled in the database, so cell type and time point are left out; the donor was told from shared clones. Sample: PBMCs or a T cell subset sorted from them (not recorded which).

In nucleotide form, the sequence is TGTGCCAGCAGCTACTCACTAGCGGGAGTGTACGAGCAGTACTTC. Translated, it gives CASSYSLAGVYEQYF. The sequence is built from TRBV6-6 and TRBJ2-7; TRBD2 aligns with 11 central bases. The germline V gene encodes CDR1 MNHNY and CDR2 SVGAGI (reference sequence). The CDR3 runs 15 amino acids, cysteine and phenylalanine included. Only the CDR3 part of the read is kept: 45 bases, read in frame from the first base.